A selection of T cell receptor beta chains follows, all from one sample in a study of T cell responses to AZD1222 COVID-19 vaccine. Data came from immunoSEQ multiplex PCR; TCRdb stores just in-frame clones and leaves some out. In the table there are about 55,000 clones, approximately 90% of which are singletons. The sequencing used peripheral blood, collected on day 0 of AZD1222 vaccination. The origin of the receptors is an adult in good health. CDR3s include the opening cysteine and the closing phenylalanine or tryptophan. Each record gives: V gene, J gene, D gene, clone size, CDR3 DNA, CDR3 protein. D genes are given only for firm matches. Size is stated for part of the rows, as once, few or many counts, or as a class when the clone is expanded.

>TRBV7-2|TRBJ1-2|-|-
TGTGCCAGCAGCCCGGGCCGGGGATGGGATGGCTACACCTTC
CASSPGRGWDGYTF
>TRBV5-4|TRBJ2-3|-|-
TGTGCCAGCAGCTTGGTCTCGGAGGGTCCCCATTTT
CASSLVSEGPHF
>TRBV19|TRBJ2-5|-|-
TGTGCCAGTAGTATTGGACTGTCAGGGAAAGAGACCCAGTACTTC
CASSIGLSGKETQYF
>TRBV18|TRBJ2-3|-|-
TGTGCCAGCTCACCTTCTGTGGGTGCAGATACGCAGTATTTT
CASSPSVGADTQYF
>TRBV5-4|TRBJ1-4|-|-
TGTGCCAGCAGCCGAACCATGGGCACTAATGAAAAACTGTTTTTT
CASSRTMGTNEKLFF
>TRBV5-4|TRBJ1-4|-|-
TGTGCCAGCAGCTCTGGATCTTCTAATGAAAAACTGTTTTTT
CASSSGSSNEKLFF
>TRBV6-5|TRBJ2-7|-|-
TGTGCCAGCAGTTACTCAATACCGGGGTACGAGCAGTACTTC
CASSYSIPGYEQYF
>TRBV4-3|TRBJ2-3|-|-
TGCGCCAGCAGCCAAGAGGGCAGGCCAAGTGATACGCAGTATTTT
CASSQEGRPSDTQYF
>TRBV5-5|TRBJ1-3|TRBD1|few
TGTGCCAGCAGCTTGTCCGCGGCAGGGGGCACTGGAAACACCATATATTTT
CASSLSAAGGTGNTIYF
>TRBV5-4|TRBJ2-5|-|-
TGTGCCAGCAGCTTGGCCTTGCGTACTAGCACTAAAGAGACCCAGTACTTC
CASSLALRTSTKETQYF
>TRBV11-2|TRBJ1-1|-|few
TGTGCCAGCAGCCTTGGTTACCCTAACACTGAAGCTTTCTTT
CASSLGYPNTEAFF
>TRBV30|TRBJ2-7|-|-
TGTGCCTGCGGGTCCTCCTACGAGCAGTACTTC
CACGSSYEQYF
>TRBV7-2|TRBJ1-4|-|-
TGTGCCAGCAGCCCCGGTCCCTATTGGGAAAAACTGTTTTTT
CASSPGPYWEKLFF
>TRBV5-6|TRBJ1-5|TRBD1|-
TGTGCCAGCAGCCGGACAGGGCCAAATCAGCCCCAGCATTTT
CASSRTGPNQPQHF
>TRBV27|TRBJ1-5|-|few
TGTGCCAGCAGTCCTCGGTGGGGGCCTCCGAATCAGCCCCAGCATTTT
CASSPRWGPPNQPQHF
>TRBV5-1|TRBJ2-1|-|-
TGCGCCAGCGGTGGGGGTAGTTCCTACAATGAGCAGTTCTTC
CASGGGSSYNEQFF
>TRBV6-2/TRBV6-3|TRBJ2-5|-|-
TGTGCCAGCAGTGGCCCGGGACAACAAGAGACCCAGTACTTC
CASSGPGQQETQYF
>TRBV7-9|TRBJ2-1|-|few
TGTGCCAGCAGCTTCAACCTTTACAATGAGCAGTTCTTC
CASSFNLYNEQFF
>TRBV27|TRBJ2-7|-|once
TGTGCCAGCAGGTCCAGGGACGAGCAGTACTTC
CASRSRDEQYF
>TRBV3-1/TRBV3-2|TRBJ2-1|TRBD1|-
TGTGCCAGCAGCCCGACACGGGACAGAATCAATGAGCAGTTCTTC
CASSPTRDRINEQFF
>TRBV19|TRBJ1-1|-|-
TGTGCCAGTAGTTCAGAGGCGGCAGGGTTCATAACTGAAGCTTTCTTT
CASSSEAAGFITEAFF
>TRBV4-1|TRBJ2-1|-|-
TGCGCCAGCAGCCAAGGCACGGCGGGGGCTGCCGGGGCGAGAGAGCAGTTCTTC
CASSQGTAGAAGAREQFF
>TRBV28|TRBJ1-2|TRBD1|-
TGTGCCACAAACTCCGGGACAGGGGGTTGGTGGGGCTACACCTTC
CATNSGTGGWWGYTF
>TRBV9|TRBJ2-1|TRBD2|-
TGTGCCAGCAGCGTGACTAGCGGGGGGGCGAATGAGCAGTTCTTC
CASSVTSGGANEQFF
>TRBV19|TRBJ2-7|-|once
TGTGCCAGTAGTATAAGTAAAGCGGAAACCTACGAGCAGTACTTC
CASSISKAETYEQYF
>TRBV2|TRBJ1-1|TRBD1|-
TGTGCCAGCAGATGGGACAGGGAAAACCCTGAAGCTTTCTTT
CASRWDRENPEAFF
>TRBV21-1|TRBJ2-7|-|-
TGTGCCAGCAGGGCTTTGAGGGGACAGGGGGCTGTGCAGTACTTC
CASRALRGQGAVQYF
>TRBV28|TRBJ2-5|TRBD1|-
TGTGCCAGCAGCCCCGACAGGGTCCAAGAGACCCAGTACTTC
CASSPDRVQETQYF
>TRBV11-2|TRBJ1-5|TRBD1|once
TGTGCCAGCAGCCCCGGGACAGGAAATCAGCCCCAGCATTTT
CASSPGTGNQPQHF
>TRBV19|TRBJ1-2|-|-
TGTGCCAGTAGTATATCCGGCGGAAAATATGGCTACACCTTC
CASSISGGKYGYTF
>TRBV11-2|TRBJ2-5|-|-
TGTGCCAGCAGCTTAGATTGGCTAGCGCGAGTTGGAGAGACCCAGTACTTC
CASSLDWLARVGETQYF
>TRBV5-1|TRBJ2-7|-|-
TGCGCCAGCAGCCTACAGGGTCTTCTATACTTC
CASSLQGLLYF
>TRBV14|TRBJ2-5|TRBD2|-
TGTGCCAGCAGCCTGGGGACTAGCGGGGGCCTACAAGAGACCCAGTACTTC
CASSLGTSGGLQETQYF
>TRBV18|TRBJ2-7|-|few
TGTGCCAGCTCACCCGAGCGGTGGGGGCAGTACTTC
CASSPERWGQYF
>TRBV7-2|TRBJ2-7|-|-
TGTGCCAGCAGCTACACCACACACTACGAGCAGTACTTC
CASSYTTHYEQYF
>TRBV4-1|TRBJ2-5|TRBD2|-
TGCGCCAGCAGCCAAGAGAAGGGACTAGCGGGGGAAGAGACCCAGTACTTC
CASSQEKGLAGEETQYF
>TRBV7-8|TRBJ2-1|-|-
TGTGCCAGCACCAGGGTCAATGAGCAGTTCTTC
CASTRVNEQFF
>TRBV19|TRBJ1-5|-|few
TGTGCCAGTAGCCAGTCTAGCAATCAGCCCCAGCATTTT
CASSQSSNQPQHF
>TRBV7-8|TRBJ1-5|TRBD1|-
TGTGCCAGCCGAGGGGACAGGGGGAGCAATCAGCCCCAGCATTTT
CASRGDRGSNQPQHF
>TRBV27|TRBJ1-2|-|-
TGTGCCAGCAGTTCCGACAGGAACTATGGCTACACCTTC
CASSSDRNYGYTF
>TRBV7-8|TRBJ1-6|-|-
TGTGCCAGCAGCTTAGCGGAGGGTAATTCACCCCTCCACTTT
CASSLAEGNSPLHF
>TRBV19|TRBJ2-7|-|-
TGTGCCAGTAGGAGAGGAGGCGAGCAGTACTTC
CASRRGGEQYF
>TRBV6-2/TRBV6-3|TRBJ1-4|TRBD1|few
TGTGCCAGCAGTACCTCCGGGACAGGGGTGGGCGAAAAACTGTTTTTT
CASSTSGTGVGEKLFF
>TRBV28|TRBJ2-7|TRBD1|-
TGTGCCAGCCTCCCAGACAGGGGCTACGAGCAGTACTTC
CASLPDRGYEQYF
>TRBV11-2|TRBJ2-3|-|-
TGTGCCAGCAGCTTAGGTCGCAGTACGCAGTATTTT
CASSLGRSTQYF
>TRBV2|TRBJ2-1|TRBD1|-
TGTGCCAGCAGCAACCCCGGGACAGGGATTAGGAATGAGCAGTTCTTC
CASSNPGTGIRNEQFF
>TRBV6-1|TRBJ1-1|-|-
TGTGCCAGCAGTGACAGGACGGCAGGAAACACTGAAGCTTTCTTT
CASSDRTAGNTEAFF
>TRBV7-2|TRBJ2-4|TRBD1|-
TGTGCCAGCAGCTCGGGACAGACCAAAAACATTCAGTACTTC
CASSSGQTKNIQYF
>TRBV6-2/TRBV6-3|TRBJ1-3|TRBD1|-
TGTGCCAGCAGTTACATGGACAGGGTAGGCGGAAACACCATATATTTT
CASSYMDRVGGNTIYF
>TRBV14|TRBJ2-1|-|-
TGTGCCAGCAGCCATTACCGGGATTTATACAATGAGCAGTTCTTC
CASSHYRDLYNEQFF
>TRBV4-3|TRBJ1-1|-|-
TGCGCCAGCAGCCAAGAGCTGACAGGTTTGAACACTGAAGCTTTCTTT
CASSQELTGLNTEAFF
>TRBV29-1|TRBJ1-5|-|-
TGCAGCGTGCCGGCGGGTCCCGGTCAGCCCCAGCATTTT
CSVPAGPGQPQHF
>TRBV28|TRBJ1-1|-|few
TGTGCCAGCAGTTTTGAAGCAGGAGAAGCTTTCTTT
CASSFEAGEAFF
>TRBV19|TRBJ2-1|-|-
TGTGCCAGTAAAGCAGACCAGAGCTACAATGAGCAGTTCTTC
CASKADQSYNEQFF
>TRBV24-1|TRBJ1-1|TRBD1|-
TGTGCCACCAGTGACTCCGGGACAGGGAACACTGAAGCTTTCTTT
CATSDSGTGNTEAFF
>TRBV30|TRBJ2-7|TRBD1|once
TGTGCCTGGAATACAGGGGGCGCAAAGAGAGAGCAGTACTTC
CAWNTGGAKREQYF
>TRBV28|TRBJ1-2|-|-
TGTGCCAGCAGTTTCTCCTCCCGGCCCTATGGCTACACCTTC
CASSFSSRPYGYTF